This TCR beta chain stems from a study of blood T cell repertoires in COVID-19. V was cut by 1 base and J by 3 bases, with 18 bases left in between. CDR1 and CDR2 (germline): SGHTA, FQGNSA. The CDR3 is 17 residues long. Data came from immunoSEQ multiplex PCR; TCRdb stores just in-frame clones and leaves some out. The sample lists 200,000 to 300,000 clones, about 89% seen once, with 2.6% in the top ten. Enrolled through a virtual design, the participants were between 18 and 89 years of age and came from 24 US areas. This receptor was identified in a woman aged 18-29 years who had recovered from COVID-19. The source material was PBMCs or T cells enriched from blood (not recorded which). The chain carries TRBV7-2 and TRBJ1-1; possibly TRBD1 for D (6 bases). CDR3 nucleotides: TGTGCCAGCAGCTTAGACAGGGATTCTAATCAGGACACTGAAGCTTTCTTT. Residues: CASSLDRDSNQDTEAFF.